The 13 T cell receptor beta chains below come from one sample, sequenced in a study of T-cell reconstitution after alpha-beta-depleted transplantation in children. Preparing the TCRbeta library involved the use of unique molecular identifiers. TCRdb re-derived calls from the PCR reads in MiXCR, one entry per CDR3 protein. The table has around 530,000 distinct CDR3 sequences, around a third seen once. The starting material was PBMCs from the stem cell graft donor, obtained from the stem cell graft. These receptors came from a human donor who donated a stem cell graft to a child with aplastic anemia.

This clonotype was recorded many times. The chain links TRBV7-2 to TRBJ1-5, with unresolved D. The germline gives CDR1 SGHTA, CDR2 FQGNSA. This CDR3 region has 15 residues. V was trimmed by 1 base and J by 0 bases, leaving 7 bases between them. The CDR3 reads CASSLGAYSNQPQHF. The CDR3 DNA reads TGTGCCAGCAGCTTAGGGGCGTATAGCAATCAGCCCCAGCATTTT. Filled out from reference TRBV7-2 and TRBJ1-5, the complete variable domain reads GAGVSQSPSNKVTEKGKDVELRCDPISGHTALYWYRQSLGQGLEFLIYFQGNSAPDKSGLPSDRFSAERTGGSVSTLTIQRTQQEDSAVYLCASSLGAYSNQPQHFGDGTRLSIL.

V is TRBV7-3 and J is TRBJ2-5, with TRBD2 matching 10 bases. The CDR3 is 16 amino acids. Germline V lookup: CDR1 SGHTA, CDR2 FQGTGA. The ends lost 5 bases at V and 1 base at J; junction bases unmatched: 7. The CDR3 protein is CASSPAGLATQETQYF. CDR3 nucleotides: TGTGCCAGCAGCCCAGCGGGACTAGCGACCCAAGAGACCCAGTACTTC.

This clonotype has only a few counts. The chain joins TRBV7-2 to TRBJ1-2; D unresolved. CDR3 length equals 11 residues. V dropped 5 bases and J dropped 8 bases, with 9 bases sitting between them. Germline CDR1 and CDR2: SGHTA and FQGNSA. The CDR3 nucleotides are TGTGCCAGCAGCCTCCTTAAAGGCTACACCTTC. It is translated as CASSLLKGYTF.

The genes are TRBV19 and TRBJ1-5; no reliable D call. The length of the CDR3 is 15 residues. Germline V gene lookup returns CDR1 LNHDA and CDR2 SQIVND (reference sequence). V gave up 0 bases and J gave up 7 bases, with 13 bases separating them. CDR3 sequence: CASSIDLGRGQPQHF. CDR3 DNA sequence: TGTGCCAGTAGTATAGATTTAGGGAGAGGGCAGCCCCAGCATTTT.

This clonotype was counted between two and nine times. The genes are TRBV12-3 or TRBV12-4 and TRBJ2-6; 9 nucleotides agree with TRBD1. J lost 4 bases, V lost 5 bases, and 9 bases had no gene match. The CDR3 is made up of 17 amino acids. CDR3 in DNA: TGTGCCAGCAGTAACCGGGACAGGGATGGCGGGGCCAACGTCCTGACTTTC. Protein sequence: CASSNRDRDGGANVLTF.

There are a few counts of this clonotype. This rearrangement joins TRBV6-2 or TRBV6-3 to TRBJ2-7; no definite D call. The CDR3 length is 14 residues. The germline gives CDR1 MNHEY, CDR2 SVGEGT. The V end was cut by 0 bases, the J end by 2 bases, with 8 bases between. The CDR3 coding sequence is TGTGCCAGCAGTTACTCTCAGGAAACCTACGAGCAGTACGTC. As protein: CASSYSQETYEQYV.

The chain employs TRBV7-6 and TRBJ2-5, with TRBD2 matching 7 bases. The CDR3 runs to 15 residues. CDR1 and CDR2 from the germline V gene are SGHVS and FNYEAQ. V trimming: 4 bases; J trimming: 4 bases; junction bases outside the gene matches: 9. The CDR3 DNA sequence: TGTGCCAGCAGCTCAAAAACCGGACTAGGAGAGACCCAGTACTTC. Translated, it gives CASSSKTGLGETQYF.

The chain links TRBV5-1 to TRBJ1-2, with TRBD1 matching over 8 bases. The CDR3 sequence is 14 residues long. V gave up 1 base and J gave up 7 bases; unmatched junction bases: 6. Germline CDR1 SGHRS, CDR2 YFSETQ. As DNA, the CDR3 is TGCGCCAGCAGCTTGAGGGACAGGACCCCTGGCTACACCTTC. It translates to CASSLRDRTPGYTF.

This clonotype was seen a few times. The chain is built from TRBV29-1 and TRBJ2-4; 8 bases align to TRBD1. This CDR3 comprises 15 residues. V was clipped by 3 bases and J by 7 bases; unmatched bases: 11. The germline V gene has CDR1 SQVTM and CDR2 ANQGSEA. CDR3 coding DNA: TGCAGCGTTGAGACGACAGGGGAAAGGCGGAACATTCAGTACTTC. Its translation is CSVETTGERRNIQYF.

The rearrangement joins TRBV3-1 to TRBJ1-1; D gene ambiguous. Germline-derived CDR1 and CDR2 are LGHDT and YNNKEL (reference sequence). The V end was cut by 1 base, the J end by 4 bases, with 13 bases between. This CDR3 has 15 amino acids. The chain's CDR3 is CASSQGITRSTEAFF. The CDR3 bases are TGTGCCAGCAGCCAAGGAATCACCCGGTCCACTGAAGCTTTCTTT.

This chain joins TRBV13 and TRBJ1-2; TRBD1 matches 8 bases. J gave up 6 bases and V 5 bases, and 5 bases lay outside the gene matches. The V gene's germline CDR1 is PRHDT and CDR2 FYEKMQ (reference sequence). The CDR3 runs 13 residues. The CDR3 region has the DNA TGTGCCAGCAGCGCCGGACAGGGTAATGGCTACACCTTC. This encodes CASSAGQGNGYTF.

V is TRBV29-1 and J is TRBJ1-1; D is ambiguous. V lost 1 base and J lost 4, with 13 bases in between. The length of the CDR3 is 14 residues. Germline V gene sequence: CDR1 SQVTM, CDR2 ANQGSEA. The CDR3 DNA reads TGCAGCGTTGAAGTACCGGGATCAGTCACTGAAGCTTTCTTT. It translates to CSVEVPGSVTEAFF.

The CDR3, as DNA: TGTGCCAGCAGTTTCTCACCAGGTTGGTCTGGGGCCAACGTCCTGACTTTC. It codes for CASSFSPGWSGANVLTF. V usage is TRBV27 and J usage is TRBJ2-6; no firm D call. The CDR3 is made up of 17 amino acids. Germline assignment: CDR1 MNHEY and CDR2 SMNVEV (reference sequence). Between the trimmed V and J ends, which lost 3 bases and 1 base, there was a span of 13 bases.